Described below is a single TCR beta chain sequence and its context. Its specificity is not known. The data were taken from a study of chemoradiotherapy in HPV16-positive cancers. Study-wide context: Candidate HPV-specific T-cell clones and common TCR motifs came from functional assays in a couple of HPV16-positive patients. Study results and limitations: Functional assays defining HPV-specific T cells used only a couple of HPV16-positive patients. Candidate HPV-specific clones and E7-related TCR motifs grew in tumor during treatment.

The assay was immunoSEQ multiplex PCR, and TCRdb's table has in-frame clones only and misses some. The data show about 53,000 clones, about 88% seen once. The germline gives CDR1 SGHNT, CDR2 YYREEE (reference sequence). CDR3 size: 15 residues. V was cut by 3 bases and J by 0 bases, with 13 bases left in between. The V and J genes are TRBV5-4 and TRBJ2-7; D gene ambiguous. This sequence was found in a human donor with HPV-associated anogenital cancer. The sample consisted of blood, taken from a patient who underwent chemoradiotherapy. This CDR3 is CASSSIGVSSYEQYF. DNA for the CDR3: TGTGCCAGCAGCTCCATCGGCGTCAGCTCCTACGAGCAGTACTTC.